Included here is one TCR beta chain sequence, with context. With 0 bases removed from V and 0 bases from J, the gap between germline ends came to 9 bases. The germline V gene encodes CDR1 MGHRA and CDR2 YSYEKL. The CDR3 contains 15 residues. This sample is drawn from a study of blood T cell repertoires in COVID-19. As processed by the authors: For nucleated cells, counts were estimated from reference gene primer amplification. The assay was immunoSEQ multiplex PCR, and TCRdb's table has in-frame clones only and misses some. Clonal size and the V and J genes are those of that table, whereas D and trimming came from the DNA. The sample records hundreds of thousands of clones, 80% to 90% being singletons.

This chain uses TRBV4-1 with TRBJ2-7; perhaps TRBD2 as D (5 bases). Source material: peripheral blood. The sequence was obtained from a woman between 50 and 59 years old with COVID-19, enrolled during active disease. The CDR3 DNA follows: TGCGCCAGCAGCCAAGATGCAGCGGACTCCTACGAGCAGTACTTC. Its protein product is CASSQDAADSYEQYF.